Listed here are 30 T cell receptor beta chains from one sample, sequenced in a study of cytomegalovirus exposure and HLA in healthy donors. Use of 60 Vbeta and 13 Jbeta primers characterized the PCR. Sequencing used immunoSEQ multiplex PCR; TCRdb keeps in-frame clones, though not all of them. The sample holds 42,000 or so clones, 50% seen once. The sample was PBMCs. The receptor source for this set is a human donor in good health.

This clone occurred a few times. This chain uses TRBV4-3 with TRBJ2-6, with D possibly TRBD2 on 7 matching bases. This CDR3 is built from 17 residues. Trimming cost V 6 bases and J 2 bases, with 17 bases left between them. Germline V gene lookup returns CDR1 LGHNA and CDR2 YSLEER. CDR3 residues: CASRGGPVSTGANVLTF. CDR3 bases: TGCGCCAGCAGGGGGGGGCCGGTTAGTACTGGGGCCAACGTCCTGACTTTC.

This chain's CDR3 is CASSQEVSVGLNIPYEQYF. For the CDR3, the DNA is TGCGCCAGCAGCCAAGAAGTTTCTGTAGGACTTAACATTCCCTACGAGCAGTACTTC. This chain links TRBV4-3 with TRBJ2-7, with a possible D match to TRBD2 (5 bases). Between the trimmed V and J ends, which lost 0 bases and 2 bases, there was a span of 23 bases. This CDR3 is built from 19 residues. Germline-derived CDR1 and CDR2 are LGHNA and YSLEER.

The rearrangement links TRBV4-1 to TRBJ2-7; 10 positions agree with TRBD2. In germline, CDR1 is MGHRA, CDR2 YSYEKL. This CDR3 has 15 amino acids. With 3 bases clipped from V and 0 bases from J, the junction kept 2 bases outside the gene matches. The CDR3 protein is CASSHRTSGSYEQYF. The CDR3 DNA reads TGCGCCAGCAGCCATCGGACTAGCGGCTCCTACGAGCAGTACTTC.

V gene TRBV30 combines with J gene TRBJ2-1; 13 nucleotides align to TRBD2. The ends lost 4 bases at V and 6 bases at J; junction bases unmatched: 3. CDR1 and CDR2 (germline): GTSNPN, SVGIG (reference sequence). The CDR3 runs to 14 residues. CDR3 bases: TGTGCCTGGACGGGACTAGCGGGGCCCAATGAGCAGTTCTTC. Translating it yields CAWTGLAGPNEQFF.

This clone came up a few times. The chain has TRBV28 and TRBJ1-6, with 8 bases matching TRBD1. Germline assignment: CDR1 MDHEN and CDR2 SYDVKM. The CDR3 is 14 residues long. V lost 6 bases to trimming and J lost 6 bases; unmatched junction nucleotides: 4. CDR3 DNA sequence: TGTGCCAGCAGCCGGACAGGGACTAATTCACCCCTCCACTTT. It translates to CASSRTGTNSPLHF.

The chain uses TRBV7-2 and TRBJ2-7, with a tentative D call TRBD2 (5 bases). The CDR3 consists of 13 residues. Germline values: CDR1 SGHTA, CDR2 FQGNSA. The V end lost 3 bases, the J end lost 3 bases, and 9 bases lay between the germline ends. CDR3 DNA: TGTGCCAGCAGCTTGGGAGCCTTCTACGAGCAGTACTTC. It specifies CASSLGAFYEQYF.

The chain couples TRBV7-6 to TRBJ2-5, with a possible D match to TRBD2 (6 bases). Germline CDR1 SGHVS, CDR2 FNYEAQ. There are 14 residues in the CDR3. V shed 1 base and J shed 5 bases, with 11 bases lying between them. The CDR3 sequence is CASSLEGGGETQYF. For the CDR3, the DNA is TGTGCCAGCAGCTTAGAGGGCGGAGGGGAGACCCAGTACTTC. The variable domain in full, completed from reference TRBV7-6 and TRBJ2-5, reads GAGVSQSPRYKVTKRGQDVALRCDPISGHVSLYWYRQALGQGPEFLTYFNYEAQQDKSGLPNDRFSAERPEGSISTLTIQRTEQRDSAMYRCASSLEGGGETQYFGPGTRLLVL.

This sequence joins TRBV18 and TRBJ1-3; D gene unclear. The CDR3 runs 16 residues. Trimming shortened V by 1 base and J by 0 bases, and 10 bases separated the two germline ends. Germline assignment: CDR1 KGHSH and CDR2 LQKENI. CDR3 DNA: TGTGCCAGCTCACCACAGCAGGAAAGCTCTGGAAACACCATATATTTT. This codes for CASSPQQESSGNTIYF.

This clone was counted only a few times. The genes are TRBV19 and TRBJ2-7; 7 bases are shared with TRBD1. V dropped 4 bases and J dropped 3; count of bases not matched to a gene: 6. The germline V gene encodes CDR1 LNHDA and CDR2 SQIVND (reference sequence). This CDR3 comprises 14 residues. CDR3 nucleotide sequence: TGTGCCAGTAGTACTTGGGACAGCCACTACGAGCAGTACTTC. Translating gives CASSTWDSHYEQYF.

This clone was counted only a few times. CDR3 coding DNA: TGTGCCAGCTCCTGGACAGGCGGGGCCAACGTCCTGACTTTC. It encodes CASSWTGGANVLTF. The J gene is TRBJ2-6, the V gene TRBV18; 7 nucleotides line up with TRBD1. After removal of 6 bases from V and 4 bases from J, the junction contained 3 bases not matched to a gene. The V gene's germline CDR1 is KGHSH and CDR2 LQKENI. The CDR3 runs 14 residues.

This clone was picked up a small number of times. The rearrangement links TRBV19 to TRBJ2-1, with D unresolved. The CDR3 totals 16 residues. The ends were cut back, 3 bases at V and 5 bases at J, with 17 bases in the middle. In germline, CDR1 is LNHDA, CDR2 SQIVND (reference sequence). CDR3 region: CASSMSPGGSNNEQFF. The CDR3 DNA follows: TGTGCCAGTAGTATGAGCCCTGGCGGATCTAACAATGAGCAGTTCTTC.

This clone was seen more than once but under ten times. V and J are TRBV5-1 and TRBJ1-1; TRBD1 matches at 10 bases. Germline V gene sequence: CDR1 SGHRS, CDR2 YFSETQ. This CDR3 has 14 residues. Trimming cost V 3 bases and J 10 bases; bases outside gene matches: 9. The CDR3 region has the DNA TGCGCCAGCAGCTCCGGATCGGACAGGGGGGTAGCTTTCTTT. It is translated as CASSSGSDRGVAFF.

This clone showed up just a few times. The CDR3 region has the DNA TGTGCCAGCAGCTCACTTCAGCGGGACTGGTACGAGCAGTACTTC. The encoded protein is CASSSLQRDWYEQYF. This rearrangement joins TRBV7-2 to TRBJ2-7; 7 nucleotides line up with TRBD2. Germline loops: CDR1 SGHTA, CDR2 FQGNSA. With V trimmed by 4 bases and J by 4 bases, 10 bases remained unmatched. The CDR3 sequence is 15 residues long.

The chain is built from TRBV29-1 and TRBJ1-4; 9 bases line up with TRBD1. Germline V gene data show CDR1 as SQVTM and CDR2 as ANQGSEA. V gave up 2 bases and J gave up 10 bases; unmatched junction bases: 5. This CDR3 contains 13 residues. CDR3 nucleotides: TGCAGCGTTGAACGGACAGGGGTCGGAAAACTGTTTTTT. Protein: CSVERTGVGKLFF.

The chain employs TRBV6-6 and TRBJ1-3, with D uncertain. The CDR3 length is 14 residues. The V and J ends lost 4 bases and 1 base respectively, with 8 bases between them. Germline V gives CDR1 MNHNY, CDR2 SVGAGI (reference sequence). CDR3 in DNA: TGTGCCAGCAGTTCCTCACAGTCTGGAAACACCATATATTTT. Its translation is CASSSSQSGNTIYF.

The genes are TRBV5-1 and TRBJ2-5, with a tentative D call TRBD1 (5 bases). The CDR3 spans 14 residues. Per the germline V gene, CDR1 is SGHRS and CDR2 is YFSETQ. V lost 0 bases and J lost 2, with 8 bases in between. CDR3 sequence (DNA): TGCGCCAGCAGCTTGGCAGGGTGGCAAGAGACCCAGTACTTC. It yields the protein CASSLAGWQETQYF.

This chain links TRBV9 with TRBJ1-1; D ambiguous. Germline V gene lookup returns CDR1 SGDLS and CDR2 YYNGEE. This CDR3 region has 13 residues. The ends were cut back, 0 bases at V and 4 bases at J, with 7 bases in the middle. The CDR3 here is CASSVAWSTEAFF. The CDR3 DNA follows: TGTGCCAGCAGCGTAGCGTGGAGCACTGAAGCTTTCTTT.

Of note for this clone: At one boundary the junction diverges from the germline segment, which might be a read error. The rearrangement joins TRBV7-3 to TRBJ2-3, with 8 positions matching TRBD1. The CDR3 length is 14 residues. The germline CDR1 and CDR2 sequences are SGHTA and FQGTGA. In nucleotides, the CDR3 is TGTGCCAGCAGCCCCCGGACAGGGCCAGATGCGCAGTATTTT. It specifies CASSPRTGPDAQYF.

The chain carries TRBV2 and TRBJ2-3, with 9 bases that match TRBD2. In germline, CDR1 is SNHLY, CDR2 FYNNEI. The length of the CDR3 is 17 residues. Trimming took 3 bases from V and 5 from J; bases not matched to a gene: 12. CDR3 bases: TGTGCCAGCAGTGAGCTAGCGGGACTAGTGGGAGTAGATACGCAGTATTTT. Encoded protein: CASSELAGLVGVDTQYF.

This sequence joins TRBV18 and TRBJ1-3; D ambiguous. The V gene's germline CDR1 is KGHSH and CDR2 LQKENI. With 3 bases removed from V and 1 base from J, the gap between germline ends came to 13 bases. The CDR3 has 16 amino acids. The CDR3: CASSPAVGGSGNTIYF. The CDR3 nucleotides read TGTGCCAGCTCACCGGCCGTTGGTGGTTCTGGAAACACCATATATTTT.

The V gene is TRBV9, the J gene TRBJ2-7, with a tentative D call TRBD2 (7 bases). V was trimmed by 3 bases and J by 3 bases, leaving 16 bases between them. The CDR3 has 15 residues. Germline values: CDR1 SGDLS, CDR2 YYNGEE. This CDR3 reads CASSEEEGGGYEQYF. DNA for the CDR3: TGTGCCAGCAGCGAGGAGGAGGGGGGGGGCTACGAGCAGTACTTC.

The V call is TRBV30, the J call TRBJ2-5; D not certain. The CDR3 has 15 residues. Deletions cut 0 bases from V and 5 bases from J, with 16 bases between. The germline V gene encodes CDR1 GTSNPN and CDR2 SVGIG (reference sequence). The CDR3 nucleotides read TGTGCCTGGAGTGTAAACAGCTATGTACGGGAGACCCAGTACTTC. This sequence encodes CAWSVNSYVRETQYF.

This clone occurred a few times. The chain has TRBV27 and TRBJ2-7, with a possible D match to TRBD1 (5 bases). Germline CDR1 and CDR2: MNHEY and SMNVEV (reference sequence). The V end was cut by 2 bases, the J end by 6 bases, with 20 bases between. CDR3 size: 16 residues. As DNA, the CDR3 is TGTGCCAGCAGTTTAACACAGGCCTTCCCCCGACCCGAGCAGTACTTC. It codes for CASSLTQAFPRPEQYF.

This rearrangement joins TRBV19 to TRBJ1-2, with 7 nucleotides matching TRBD1. Germline trimming cut 3 bases from V and 5 bases from J; bases unmatched to any gene: 15. This CDR3 comprises 17 residues. The germline V gene encodes CDR1 LNHDA and CDR2 SQIVND (reference sequence). The CDR3 reads CASSIPRDRVGIYGYTF. CDR3 nucleotide sequence: TGTGCCAGTAGTATCCCCCGCGACAGGGTTGGGATTTATGGCTACACCTTC.

The chain links TRBV7-2 to TRBJ2-7; 7 nucleotides line up with TRBD1. CDR1 is SGHTA, CDR2 FQGNSA, per germline. Trimming at V came to 1 base and at J to 4 bases, leaving 7 bases not matched to a gene. CDR3 length: 15 amino acids. In DNA, the CDR3 is TGTGCCAGCAGCTTAGTCCAGGGGGACGGGTACGAGCAGTACTTC. Its translation is CASSLVQGDGYEQYF.

The rearrangement links TRBV27 to TRBJ2-1; D gene unclear. Germline loops: CDR1 MNHEY, CDR2 SMNVEV (reference sequence). The CDR3 sequence is 14 residues long. V was clipped by 4 bases and J by 6 bases, with 13 bases between them. Written as DNA, the CDR3 is TGTGCCAGCAGTTACTCGCTAGAGGCCAATGAGCAGTTCTTC. Its translation: CASSYSLEANEQFF.

CDR3 DNA sequence: TGTGCCAGCAGCCCCTCGACAGGGAATCAGCCCCAGCATTTT. It translates to CASSPSTGNQPQHF. The genes are TRBV7-2 and TRBJ1-5, with 7 bases identical to TRBD1. The CDR3 loop spans 14 amino acids. V was pared by 5 bases and J by 4 bases, with 5 bases of the junction left unmatched. Per germline, CDR1 SGHTA and CDR2 FQGNSA.

V usage is TRBV7-6 and J usage is TRBJ2-7; 8 bases line up with TRBD1. Germline loops: CDR1 SGHVS, CDR2 FNYEAQ. This CDR3 comprises 15 residues. J lost 5 bases, V lost 1 base, and 7 bases had no gene match. CDR3 protein: CASSLVQGASNEQYF. The DNA for the CDR3 is TGTGCCAGCAGCTTAGTCCAGGGGGCGTCTAACGAGCAGTACTTC.

This clone was counted between two and nine times. The chain couples TRBV28 to TRBJ2-5; 7 bases map to TRBD1. The CDR3 has 14 amino acids. Trimming took 4 bases from V and 0 from J; bases not matched to a gene: 2. Per the germline V gene, CDR1 is MDHEN and CDR2 is SYDVKM. The CDR3 DNA reads TGTGCCAGCAGTTCGGGACAGAACCAAGAGACCCAGTACTTC. Its protein is CASSSGQNQETQYF. Full variable domain (missing parts from reference TRBV28 and TRBJ2-5): DVKVTQSSRYLVKRTGEKVFLECVQDMDHENMFWYRQDPGLGLRLIYFSYDVKMKEKGDIPEGYSVSREKKERFSLILESASTNQTSMYLCASSSGQNQETQYFGPGTRLLVL.

The CDR3, as DNA: TGTGCCAGCAGCCAAACTAGCCTAAACTACAATGAGCAGTTCTTC. This sequence encodes CASSQTSLNYNEQFF. The chain combines TRBV7-9 with TRBJ2-1, with TRBD2 as a possible D gene (6 bases). CDR1 is SEHNR and CDR2 is FQNEAQ in the germline V gene (reference sequence). This CDR3 is built from 15 residues. The V end lost 5 bases, the J end lost 3 bases, and 14 bases lay between the germline ends.